Listed below are T cell receptor beta chains from one sample, sequenced in a study of blood T cell repertoires in COVID-19. Data came from immunoSEQ multiplex PCR; TCRdb stores just in-frame clones and leaves some out. The data show tens of thousands of clones, 86% seen once. The sequenced material came from peripheral blood. Source of these receptors: a man aged 65 to 79 with active or convalescent COVID-19. The CDR3 runs from the conserved cysteine through the conserved F or W. Fields, in order: V gene, clone size, CDR3 protein. A row's size may be missing; if present it is once, few, many or a size class.

>TRBV7-2|NA
CASSLAGQLYNSPLHF
>TRBV12-3/TRBV12-4|NA
CASRTWAGEKLFF
>TRBV9|NA
CASSAQGTDTQYF
>TRBV7-2|NA
CASSVLQGMGNTIYF
>TRBV28|once
CASSRNRDRSSTDTQYF
>TRBV11-2|NA
CASRKQGAEAFF
>TRBV7-2|once
CASSSDRAYNQPQHF
>TRBV3-1/TRBV3-2|NA
CASSQGPNTEAFF
>TRBV19|NA
CASTLGGTSGSYEQYF
>TRBV19|NA
CASSIIWASGNQGNEQFF
>TRBV28|few
CASSLQGDPEAFF
>TRBV28|NA
CATHKEWRNTEAFF
>TRBV6-2/TRBV6-3|few
CASSWDSGSYEQYF
>TRBV4-3|NA
CASSQDLQDGSLSYEQYF
>TRBV4-1|NA
CASRPLLRTGFGYTF
>TRBV5-4|once
CASRLGLAETGSYQPQHF
>TRBV7-3|NA
CASSPDRGRSEAFF
>TRBV5-1|NA
CASSLGDFSSGNTIYF
>TRBV28|once
CASSSVQGGGYTF
>TRBV20-1|NA
CSASGERGTMNTEAFF
>TRBV7-2|NA
CASSSYNSPLHF
>TRBV7-9|NA
CASSPTGWEKLFF
>TRBV3-1/TRBV3-2|NA
CASSQGAGGESEEQYF
>TRBV4-2|NA
CASSQDRASGRDTQYF
>TRBV5-6|NA
CASIHSSGKKTGELFF
>TRBV5-6|NA
CASSWGTGADGYTF
>TRBV15|medium-sized
CATSRDLAGDNEQFF
>TRBV24-1|once
CATSVRAGYGYTF
>TRBV27|NA
CASTGTVSGGYTF
>TRBV29-1|few
CSVATGVNQPQHF
>TRBV30|NA
CAATSGSTDTQYF
>TRBV7-2|NA
CASSLGPSGGSAFF
>TRBV28|NA
CASSTGGRRTIYF
>TRBV6-5|NA
CAIPYRDRGSDEQFF
>TRBV5-5|NA
CASSSESYSNQPQHF
>TRBV28|NA
CASVASQTYNEQFF
>TRBV5-1|once
CASSLDVTGTEAFF
>TRBV6-6|NA
CASREQGGDNTGELFF
>TRBV6-5|NA
CASSISVPPDTQYF
>TRBV7-2|NA
CASSLDFGRDEQFF
>TRBV18|NA
CASSLDRDYGYTF
>TRBV11-2|few
CASSPKGGNTGELFF
>TRBV19|NA
CASSMVGTYEQYF
>TRBV5-1|NA
CASSPGQISYEQYF
>TRBV7-3|NA
CASSLMGGLNTEAFF
>TRBV30|NA
CAWSPGTGGTGELFF
>TRBV7-6|NA
CASTTPRENEQFF
>TRBV5-1|once
CASSLAFSYEQYF
>TRBV6-2/TRBV6-3|NA
CASSSGAYEQYF
>TRBV7-9|NA
CASSRGQGTEAFF
>TRBV28|NA
CASSPVRGVRTEAFF
>TRBV27|once
CASSFREDYGYTF
>TRBV7-3|NA
CASSPGGSGRVTQYF
>TRBV5-4|NA
CASKKQGEVGTDTQYF
>TRBV24-1|NA
CATIWTKGVNIQYF
>TRBV7-2|NA
CASSLPGQGVYEQYF
>TRBV6-6|NA
CASRLNLGKETQYF
>TRBV10-3|NA
CAIGTGPNQPQHF
>TRBV28|once
CASSSLAQGALRPETQYF
>TRBV4-3|NA
CASSQEKLPSTEAFF